A single sample is the source of the 2 T cell receptor beta chains below, sequenced in a study of blood T cell repertoires in COVID-19 (dated by TCRdb to about 2020). The method behind the library was the immunoSEQ multiplex PCR assay. Sourced from immuneACCESS, this table was stored by TCRdb with only in-frame sequences that have V and J called. A share of the clones is absent; for the studies checked, an unresolved V gene accounts for under half, and the remainder has no known explanation. This sample is represented by 160,000 or so clones; about four fifths of them were singletons. The ten top clones hold 9.5% to 11% of the sample. Sequencing input: peripheral blood. The receptor source for this set is a man in his sixties with active or convalescent COVID-19.

This clone has a handful of counts. The chain couples TRBV24-1 to TRBJ2-1, with D perhaps TRBD1 (5 bases). CDR1 and CDR2 (germline): KGHDR, SFDVKD. Between the trimmed V and J ends, which lost 5 bases and 0 bases, there was a span of 7 bases. The CDR3 spans 14 residues. Here the CDR3 reads CATSGQTSYNEQFF. In DNA form, the CDR3 reads TGTGCCACCAGTGGACAGACCTCCTACAATGAGCAGTTCTTC.

The chain links TRBV10-3 to TRBJ2-3, with D maybe TRBD2 (5 bases). V gave up 2 bases and J gave up 6 bases, with 12 bases separating them. The CDR3 consists of 14 residues. Germline-derived CDR1 and CDR2 are ENHRY and SYGVKD. The CDR3 bases are TGTGCCATCAGTGAGGACCGGGATGTTGATACGCAGTATTTT. Protein product: CAISEDRDVDTQYF.